The rows below give T cell receptor beta chains drawn from one sample of a study of monozygotic twins with cystic fibrosis. The data were produced by immunoSEQ multiplex PCR, yet TCRdb's version contains in-frame clones alone and is incomplete. The sample comprises 20,000 to 30,000 clones, 90% of which are singletons, and 0.54% rests with the top ten. The sequenced sample was blood. The receptors shown here come from a girl aged 2 to 9 with cystic fibrosis. CDR3s include the opening cysteine and the closing phenylalanine or tryptophan. Each record gives: CDR3 protein, CDR3 DNA, J gene, clone size, D gene, V gene. A D gene is named only where the DNA matches it firmly. The size entry is marked missing in some rows and otherwise reads once, few, many or a size class.

CDR3aa: CASSSQRGGHWSYNEQFF
CDR3nt: TGTGCCAGCAGCTCCCAGCGGGGGGGCCATTGGTCCTACAATGAGCAGTTCTTC
j_gene: TRBJ2-1
abundance: NA
d_gene: TRBD2
v_gene: TRBV7-2

CDR3aa: CAISEHGLAGDEQYF
CDR3nt: TGTGCCATCAGTGAACACGGACTAGCGGGGGACGAGCAGTACTTC
j_gene: TRBJ2-7
abundance: NA
d_gene: TRBD2
v_gene: TRBV10-3

CDR3aa: CASSHFVGLETQYF
CDR3nt: TGTGCCAGCAGCCATTTTGTGGGGCTAGAGACCCAGTACTTC
j_gene: TRBJ2-5
abundance: NA
d_gene: NA
v_gene: TRBV14

CDR3aa: CASSIDRGGTDTQYF
CDR3nt: TGTGCCAGCAGCATCGACAGGGGCGGCACAGATACGCAGTATTTT
j_gene: TRBJ2-3
abundance: NA
d_gene: TRBD1
v_gene: TRBV11-2

CDR3aa: CASSESDREGNGYTF
CDR3nt: TGTGCCAGCAGTGAATCCGACAGGGAGGGTAATGGCTACACCTTC
j_gene: TRBJ1-2
abundance: NA
d_gene: TRBD1
v_gene: TRBV25-1

CDR3aa: CASSVDLSALETQYF
CDR3nt: TGTGCCAGCAGCGTAGATTTGTCGGCCCTGGAGACCCAGTACTTC
j_gene: TRBJ2-5
abundance: NA
d_gene: NA
v_gene: TRBV9

CDR3aa: CASSSGLAGGNNEQFF
CDR3nt: TGTGCCAGCAGCAGTGGACTAGCGGGGGGGAACAATGAGCAGTTCTTC
j_gene: TRBJ2-1
abundance: NA
d_gene: TRBD2
v_gene: TRBV14

CDR3aa: CASSEARPDRGHGYTF
CDR3nt: TGTGCCAGCAGTGAAGCTCGTCCCGACAGGGGTCATGGCTACACCTTC
j_gene: TRBJ1-2
abundance: NA
d_gene: TRBD1
v_gene: TRBV6-1

CDR3aa: CASSLPATGTYNEQFF
CDR3nt: TGCGCCAGCAGCTTGCCCGCGACAGGGACTTACAATGAGCAGTTCTTC
j_gene: TRBJ2-1
abundance: NA
d_gene: NA
v_gene: TRBV5-1

CDR3aa: CASSLVVWNQPQHF
CDR3nt: TGTGCCAGCAGCTTGGTGGTCTGGAATCAGCCCCAGCATTTT
j_gene: TRBJ1-5
abundance: NA
d_gene: NA
v_gene: TRBV5-5

CDR3aa: CASSWGTSGGADTQYF
CDR3nt: TGCGCCAGCAGCTGGGGTACTAGCGGGGGCGCAGATACGCAGTATTTT
j_gene: TRBJ2-3
abundance: NA
d_gene: TRBD2
v_gene: TRBV5-1

CDR3aa: CASSLNRGSKNIQYF
CDR3nt: TGTGCCAGCTCACTTAACAGGGGGTCCAAAAACATTCAGTACTTC
j_gene: TRBJ2-4
abundance: NA
d_gene: TRBD1
v_gene: TRBV18

CDR3aa: CATSRDRRDYGYTF
CDR3nt: TGTGCCACCAGCAGAGACCGCAGAGACTATGGCTACACCTTC
j_gene: TRBJ1-2
abundance: few
d_gene: NA
v_gene: TRBV15

CDR3aa: CASSEVWGAPSNYGYTF
CDR3nt: TGTGCCAGCAGTGAAGTATGGGGGGCCCCCTCTAACTATGGCTACACCTTC
j_gene: TRBJ1-2
abundance: NA
d_gene: NA
v_gene: TRBV6-1

CDR3aa: CASSNREVSPLHF
CDR3nt: TGTGCCAGCAGTAACAGGGAGGTTTCACCCCTCCACTTT
j_gene: TRBJ1-6
abundance: few
d_gene: NA
v_gene: TRBV6-5

CDR3aa: CASNGQGISPLHF
CDR3nt: TGCGCCAGCAACGGACAGGGGATCTCACCCCTCCACTTT
j_gene: TRBJ1-6
abundance: NA
d_gene: TRBD1
v_gene: TRBV10-2

CDR3aa: CASSEIGGPDEQFF
CDR3nt: TGTGCCAGCAGTGAAATTGGGGGGCCCGATGAGCAGTTCTTC
j_gene: TRBJ2-1
abundance: NA
d_gene: NA
v_gene: TRBV2

CDR3aa: CASSLYSTTNTEAFF
CDR3nt: TGCGCCAGCAGCTTGTATAGCACTACCAACACTGAAGCTTTCTTT
j_gene: TRBJ1-1
abundance: NA
d_gene: NA
v_gene: TRBV5-1

CDR3aa: CASSQGQGNPFLGNTIYF
CDR3nt: TGCGCCAGCAGTCAAGGACAGGGAAACCCCTTCCTCGGAAACACCATATATTTT
j_gene: TRBJ1-3
abundance: NA
d_gene: TRBD1
v_gene: TRBV23-1

CDR3aa: CASSRRTGGYNEQFF
CDR3nt: TGTGCCAGCAGCCGACGGACAGGGGGCTACAATGAGCAGTTCTTC
j_gene: TRBJ2-1
abundance: NA
d_gene: TRBD1
v_gene: TRBV14

CDR3aa: CASRPPGGFYGYTF
CDR3nt: TGTGCCAGCAGGCCCCCCGGGGGCTTCTATGGCTACACCTTC
j_gene: TRBJ1-2
abundance: NA
d_gene: NA
v_gene: TRBV27

CDR3aa: CARTIPQPQHF
CDR3nt: TGTGCCAGGACAATTCCTCAGCCCCAGCATTTT
j_gene: TRBJ1-5
abundance: NA
d_gene: NA
v_gene: TRBV6-9

CDR3aa: CASSFNPSGSYEQYF
CDR3nt: TGTGCCAGCAGCTTTAACCCCTCGGGTTCCTACGAGCAGTACTTC
j_gene: TRBJ2-7
abundance: NA
d_gene: NA
v_gene: TRBV7-2

CDR3aa: CASSPRLAGSTDTQYF
CDR3nt: TGTGCCAGCAGCCCCAGACTAGCGGGGAGCACAGATACGCAGTATTTT
j_gene: TRBJ2-3
abundance: NA
d_gene: TRBD2
v_gene: TRBV5-5

CDR3aa: CASSLVGSEQFF
CDR3nt: TGTGCCAGCAGCTTAGTAGGGAGCGAGCAGTTCTTC
j_gene: TRBJ2-1
abundance: NA
d_gene: NA
v_gene: TRBV7-9

CDR3aa: CASSRRGGRIQETQYF
CDR3nt: TGTGCCAGCAGCCGACGGGGGGGTCGGATCCAAGAGACCCAGTACTTC
j_gene: TRBJ2-5
abundance: NA
d_gene: TRBD2
v_gene: TRBV27

CDR3aa: CASSQTRGAHIQYF
CDR3nt: TGTGCCAGCAGCCAAACCAGGGGCGCACACATTCAGTACTTC
j_gene: TRBJ2-4
abundance: NA
d_gene: NA
v_gene: TRBV21-1

CDR3aa: CATRSGYEQYF
CDR3nt: TGTGCCACCCGCTCCGGCTACGAGCAGTACTTC
j_gene: TRBJ2-7
abundance: NA
d_gene: NA
v_gene: TRBV6-5

CDR3aa: CASSPGQTINTEAFF
CDR3nt: TGCGCCAGCAGCCCGGGACAGACCATTAACACTGAAGCTTTCTTT
j_gene: TRBJ1-1
abundance: NA
d_gene: TRBD1
v_gene: TRBV5-1

CDR3aa: CASSLGQGATDTQYF
CDR3nt: TGCGCCAGCAGCTTGGGCCAGGGGGCGACAGATACGCAGTATTTT
j_gene: TRBJ2-3
abundance: NA
d_gene: TRBD1
v_gene: TRBV5-1

CDR3aa: CASSRDSRSYEQYF
CDR3nt: TGTGCCAGTAGCCGGGACTCGCGCTCCTACGAGCAGTACTTC
j_gene: TRBJ2-7
abundance: NA
d_gene: NA
v_gene: TRBV19

CDR3aa: CASSLEGEKLFF
CDR3nt: TGTGCCAGCAGTCTCGAAGGGGAAAAACTGTTTTTT
j_gene: TRBJ1-4
abundance: once
d_gene: NA
v_gene: TRBV6-6

CDR3aa: CSVEAFGAPNTEAFF
CDR3nt: TGCAGCGTTGAAGCTTTCGGGGCGCCGAACACTGAAGCTTTCTTT
j_gene: TRBJ1-1
abundance: NA
d_gene: NA
v_gene: TRBV29-1

CDR3aa: CASSVPYEQYF
CDR3nt: TGTGCCAGCTCGGTACCCTACGAGCAGTACTTC
j_gene: TRBJ2-7
abundance: NA
d_gene: NA
v_gene: TRBV2

CDR3aa: CASSQGGGSGASSYNEQFF
CDR3nt: TGCGCCAGCAGCCAAGGGGGGGGTAGCGGGGCTAGCTCCTACAATGAGCAGTTCTTC
j_gene: TRBJ2-1
abundance: NA
d_gene: TRBD2
v_gene: TRBV4-1

CDR3aa: CASSQPGTSGTDTQYF
CDR3nt: TGCGCCAGCAGCCAACCCGGGACTAGCGGGACAGATACGCAGTATTTT
j_gene: TRBJ2-3
abundance: NA
d_gene: TRBD2
v_gene: TRBV5-1

CDR3aa: CASSREGGEQFF
CDR3nt: TGTGCCAGCAGCAGAGAGGGGGGTGAGCAGTTCTTC
j_gene: TRBJ2-1
abundance: NA
d_gene: NA
v_gene: TRBV7-3

CDR3aa: CASSVGATLGETQYF
CDR3nt: TGTGCCAGCAGCGTAGGGGCAACATTAGGAGAGACCCAGTACTTC
j_gene: TRBJ2-5
abundance: NA
d_gene: NA
v_gene: TRBV9

CDR3aa: CASSQPLAGRGEQYF
CDR3nt: TGCGCCAGCAGCCAACCACTAGCGGGGCGAGGCGAGCAGTACTTC
j_gene: TRBJ2-7
abundance: NA
d_gene: TRBD2
v_gene: TRBV4-1

CDR3aa: CASSVGDSGAYEQYF
CDR3nt: TGTGCCAGCAGCGTAGGGGACAGTGGGGCCTACGAGCAGTACTTC
j_gene: TRBJ2-7
abundance: NA
d_gene: TRBD1
v_gene: TRBV9

CDR3aa: CASSPPSYEQYF
CDR3nt: TGTGCCAGCTCACCTCCGTCCTACGAGCAGTACTTC
j_gene: TRBJ2-7
abundance: NA
d_gene: NA
v_gene: TRBV18

CDR3aa: CATSRAGQGSYEQYF
CDR3nt: TGTGCCACCTCCAGAGCCGGACAGGGCTCCTACGAGCAGTACTTC
j_gene: TRBJ2-7
abundance: NA
d_gene: TRBD1
v_gene: TRBV6-1

CDR3aa: CATSRDLAGAGELFF
CDR3nt: TGTGCCACCAGCAGAGATTTGGCGGGGGCCGGGGAGCTGTTTTTT
j_gene: TRBJ2-2
abundance: once
d_gene: TRBD2
v_gene: TRBV15

CDR3aa: CASSARDRGLGYTF
CDR3nt: TGTGCCAGCAGTGCCCGGGACAGGGGGCTCGGCTACACCTTC
j_gene: TRBJ1-2
abundance: NA
d_gene: TRBD1
v_gene: TRBV6-1

CDR3aa: CSASGVRTDTQYF
CDR3nt: TGCAGCGCCAGCGGGGTCCGCACAGATACGCAGTATTTT
j_gene: TRBJ2-3
abundance: NA
d_gene: TRBD2
v_gene: TRBV29-1

CDR3aa: CASSVGFRGRSGELFF
CDR3nt: TGTGCCAGCAGCGTAGGGTTCAGGGGGCGTTCCGGGGAGCTGTTTTTT
j_gene: TRBJ2-2
abundance: NA
d_gene: TRBD1
v_gene: TRBV9

CDR3aa: CAWTGTGNTIYF
CDR3nt: TGTGCCTGGACAGGGACTGGAAACACCATATATTTT
j_gene: TRBJ1-3
abundance: NA
d_gene: NA
v_gene: TRBV30

CDR3aa: CASRGRGAYEQYF
CDR3nt: TGTGCCAGCCGGGGCAGGGGGGCCTACGAGCAGTACTTC
j_gene: TRBJ2-7
abundance: NA
d_gene: NA
v_gene: TRBV2

CDR3aa: CASSLEGSRIETQYF
CDR3nt: TGTGCCAGCAGCTTAGAAGGTTCGAGAATCGAGACCCAGTACTTC
j_gene: TRBJ2-5
abundance: NA
d_gene: NA
v_gene: TRBV11-2

CDR3aa: CASSAQVTRLLGAFF
CDR3nt: TGTGCCAGCTCAGCACAGGTTACCCGACTCTTGGGAGCTTTCTTT
j_gene: TRBJ1-1
abundance: NA
d_gene: NA
v_gene: TRBV18

CDR3aa: CASSPPVMEGHEQFF
CDR3nt: TGTGCCAGCTCACCACCGGTAATGGAGGGGCATGAGCAGTTCTTC
j_gene: TRBJ2-1
abundance: NA
d_gene: NA
v_gene: TRBV18

CDR3aa: CASSPYINTDTQYF
CDR3nt: TGTGCCAGCAGCCCCTACATAAACACAGATACGCAGTATTTT
j_gene: TRBJ2-3
abundance: NA
d_gene: NA
v_gene: TRBV7-2

CDR3aa: CASSEAAHSKGTDTQYF
CDR3nt: TGTGCCAGCAGTGAAGCGGCGCACTCAAAAGGGACAGATACGCAGTATTTT
j_gene: TRBJ2-3
abundance: NA
d_gene: NA
v_gene: TRBV2

CDR3aa: CASSPLGGDSAGAEAFF
CDR3nt: TGTGCCAGCAGCCCCCTGGGGGGGGATAGCGCAGGGGCTGAAGCTTTCTTT
j_gene: TRBJ1-1
abundance: NA
d_gene: NA
v_gene: TRBV5-5